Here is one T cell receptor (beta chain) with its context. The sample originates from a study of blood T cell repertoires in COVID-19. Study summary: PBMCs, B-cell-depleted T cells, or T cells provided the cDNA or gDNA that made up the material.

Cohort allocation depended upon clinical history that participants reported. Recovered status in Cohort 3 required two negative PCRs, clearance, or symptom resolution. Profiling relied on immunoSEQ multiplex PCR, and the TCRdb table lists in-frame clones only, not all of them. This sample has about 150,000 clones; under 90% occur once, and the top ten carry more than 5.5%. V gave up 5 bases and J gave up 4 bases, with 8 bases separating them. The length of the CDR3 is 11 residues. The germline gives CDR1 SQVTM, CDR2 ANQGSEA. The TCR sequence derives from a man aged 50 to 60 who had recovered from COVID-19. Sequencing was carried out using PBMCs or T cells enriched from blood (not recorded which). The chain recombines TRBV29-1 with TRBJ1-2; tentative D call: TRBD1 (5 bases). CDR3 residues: CSVYDSYGYTF. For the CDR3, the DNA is TGCAGCGTTTACGACAGCTATGGCTACACCTTC. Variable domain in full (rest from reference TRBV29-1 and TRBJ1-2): SAVISQKPSRDICQRGTSLTIQCQVDSQVTMMFWYRQQPGQSLTLIATANQGSEATYESGFVIDKFPISRPNLTFSTLTVSNMSPEDSSIYLCSVYDSYGYTFGSGTRLTVV.